These 18 T cell receptor beta chains were all obtained from the same sample, sequenced in a study of cytomegalovirus exposure and HLA in healthy donors. PCR primers comprised 60 Vbeta and 13 Jbeta primers. TCRdb keeps only in-frame clones here, not all; method: immunoSEQ multiplex PCR. The sample has some 180,000 clones; 65% to 90% are singletons. Sequenced sample: PBMCs. These TCRs come from a woman in her fifties or sixties in good health and CMV-seronegative.

The chain employs TRBV28 and TRBJ2-3; possible D gene TRBD1, 5 bases. This CDR3 has 15 residues. Germline-derived CDR1 and CDR2 are MDHEN and SYDVKM. The V end lost 4 bases, the J end lost 2 bases, and 13 bases lay between the germline ends. The CDR3 region has the DNA TGTGCCAGCAGTTATCAGGGTTCCAACACAGATACGCAGTATTTT. Residues: CASSYQGSNTDTQYF.

This chain connects TRBV7-2 to TRBJ1-2, with 8 positions matching TRBD1. The ends lost 2 bases at V and 8 bases at J; junction bases unmatched: 10. The germline CDR1 and CDR2 sequences are SGHTA and FQGNSA. The length of the CDR3 is 15 residues. The CDR3 nucleotides read TGTGCCAGCAGCTTACACGGACAGGGAGTTTCGGGCTACACCTTC. Translated: CASSLHGQGVSGYTF.

J is TRBJ2-1 and V is TRBV29-1, with 14 nucleotides matching TRBD2. Losses at the gene ends were 7 bases for V and 9 bases for J; bases not matched to a gene: 14. Germline values: CDR1 SQVTM, CDR2 ANQGSEA. The CDR3 totals 16 residues. The CDR3 bases are TGCAGCGCCGGGACTAGCGGGAGTATAATGTTCACTGAGCAGTTCTTC. Its protein is CSAGTSGSIMFTEQFF.

This chain joins TRBV9 and TRBJ2-1; a possible D gene is TRBD1 (6 bases). Germline V CDR1 and CDR2: SGDLS, YYNGEE. V dropped 5 bases and J dropped 2 bases, with 11 bases sitting between them. CDR3 length equals 14 residues. The CDR3 sequence is CASSRQVAYNEQFF. The CDR3 coding sequence is TGTGCCAGCAGTAGACAGGTTGCCTACAATGAGCAGTTCTTC.

The CDR3 coding sequence is TGTGCCAGCAGCTTGGAGCGTGCCGGGGAGCTGTTTTTT. This encodes CASSLERAGELFF. V gene TRBV7-2 combines with J gene TRBJ2-2; D not resolved. The V gene's germline CDR1 is SGHTA and CDR2 FQGNSA. The CDR3 loop spans 13 amino acids. Trimming pared 3 bases from V and 6 bases from J, leaving 8 bases between.

This clone was observed once. The chain uses TRBV28 and TRBJ2-1; D remains ambiguous. Germline lookup yields CDR1 MDHEN and CDR2 SYDVKM. V was shortened by 6 bases and J by 8 bases, with 11 bases between the two germline ends. This CDR3 is 12 amino acids long. The CDR3 loop is CASSLKAYEQFF. Here the CDR3 DNA reads TGTGCCAGCAGCCTAAAAGCATATGAGCAGTTCTTC.

V is TRBV15 and J is TRBJ1-1; TRBD1 matches at 9 bases. Trimming cost V 3 bases and J 0 bases; bases outside gene matches: 11. Germline values: CDR1 LNHNV, CDR2 YYDKDF (reference sequence). CDR3 length: 18 residues. The DNA for the CDR3 is TGTGCCACCAGCAGCCACAGGGGGCTTGGGGGCATGAACACTGAAGCTTTCTTT. Translating gives CATSSHRGLGGMNTEAFF.

The rearrangement joins TRBV19 to TRBJ1-1, with a tentative D call TRBD1 (5 bases). Trimming took 5 bases from V and 8 from J, leaving 15 bases between them. Germline V lookup: CDR1 LNHDA, CDR2 SQIVND (reference sequence). The CDR3 has 13 amino acids. CDR3 nucleotide sequence: TGTGCCAGTAGTTTCCCCCCCACAGGAGAAGCTTTCTTT. This codes for CASSFPPTGEAFF.

The chain has TRBV7-9 and TRBJ1-2; possible D gene TRBD1, 5 bases. This CDR3 has 16 residues. Germline CDR1 is SEHNR and CDR2 is FQNEAQ (reference sequence). V gave up 5 bases and J gave up 5 bases, with 21 bases separating them. CDR3 bases: TGTGCCAGCAGCCCCGGCGGTACAGGTGGGGGGTATGGCTACACCTTC. This gives the protein CASSPGGTGGGYGYTF. Filled out from reference TRBV7-9 and TRBJ1-2, the complete variable domain reads DTGVSQNPRHKITKRGQNVTFRCDPISEHNRLYWYRQTLGQGPEFLTYFQNEAQLEKSRLLSDRFSAERPKGSFSTLEIQRTEQGDSAMYLCASSPGGTGGGYGYTFGSGTRLTVV.

The gene calls are TRBV20-1 and TRBJ1-2, with D perhaps TRBD1 (5 bases). Trimming took 4 bases from V and 8 from J, leaving 8 bases between them. The CDR3 contains 10 residues. The germline CDR1 and CDR2 sequences are DFQATT and SNEGSKA (reference sequence). The CDR3, as DNA: TGCAGTGCTAAAAAGGGGGGCTACACCTTC. Translating gives CSAKKGGYTF.

J is TRBJ2-7 and V is TRBV15; TRBD1 might be the D (5 bases). This CDR3 comprises 13 residues. The germline V gene has CDR1 LNHNV and CDR2 YYDKDF (reference sequence). Trimming removed 2 bases at V and 0 bases at J, with 5 bases between. CDR3 nucleotides: TGTGCCACCAGCAGACAGGGCTCCTACGAGCAGTACTTC. The encoded protein is CATSRQGSYEQYF. The variable domain in full, with the rest retrieved from reference TRBV15 and TRBJ2-7, is DAMVIQNPRYQVTQFGKPVTLSCSQTLNHNVMYWYQQKSSQAPKLLFHYYDKDFNNEADTPDNFQSRRPNTSFCFLDIRSPGLGDTAMYLCATSRQGSYEQYFGPGTRLTVT.

This clone was detected only once. The chain has TRBV30 and TRBJ1-2; no clear D gene. Trimming took 2 bases from V and 2 from J, leaving 12 bases between them. The CDR3 runs to 14 residues. Germline values: CDR1 GTSNPN, CDR2 SVGIG (reference sequence). CDR3 DNA: TGTGCCTGGAGTCCCCAGGTCAGGAACTATGGCTACACCTTC. Translated: CAWSPQVRNYGYTF. Filled out from reference TRBV30 and TRBJ1-2, the complete variable domain reads SQTIHQWPATLVQPVGSPLSLECTVEGTSNPNLYWYRQAAGRGLQLLFYSVGIGQISSEVPQNLSASRPQDRQFILSSKKLLLSDSGFYLCAWSPQVRNYGYTFGSGTRLTVV.

The chain recombines TRBV27 with TRBJ2-1, with TRBD1 matching over 9 bases. Losses at the gene ends were 2 bases for V and 6 bases for J; bases not matched to a gene: 8. The V gene's germline CDR1 is MNHEY and CDR2 SMNVEV (reference sequence). The CDR3 totals 16 residues. This CDR3 is CASSLGTGRVSNEQFF. CDR3 nucleotide sequence: TGTGCCAGCAGTTTAGGGACAGGGAGGGTTAGCAATGAGCAGTTCTTC.

The chain is built from TRBV9 and TRBJ2-1; 12 bases align to TRBD2. From germline, CDR1 is SGDLS and CDR2 YYNGEE. Trimming cost V 4 bases and J 0 bases; bases outside gene matches: 5. The CDR3 totals 17 residues. CDR3 loop: CASSPRLAGDSYNEQFF. The CDR3 DNA is TGTGCCAGCAGCCCACGACTAGCGGGGGACTCCTACAATGAGCAGTTCTTC.

The chain has TRBV6-1 and TRBJ1-2; 7 bases align to TRBD1. Germline V gene data show CDR1 as MNHNS and CDR2 as SASEGT. V lost 2 bases to trimming and J lost 3 bases; unmatched junction nucleotides: 6. The CDR3 is 15 residues long. CDR3 amino acids: CASSEKAGGDYGYTF. As DNA, the CDR3 is TGTGCCAGCAGTGAAAAAGCAGGGGGTGACTATGGCTACACCTTC.

This clone has more than one count but fewer than ten. The chain joins TRBV27 to TRBJ2-5; a weak D match, TRBD1 (6 bases). The CDR3 sequence is 14 residues long. V shed 8 bases and J shed 5 bases, with 18 bases lying between them. Germline loops: CDR1 MNHEY, CDR2 SMNVEV (reference sequence). CDR3 loop: CASSPIGGVETQYF. CDR3 nucleotides: TGTGCCAGCTCCCCCATAGGGGGAGTGGAGACCCAGTACTTC.

The chain uses TRBV18 and TRBJ2-6; tentative D call: TRBD2 (5 bases). The CDR3 covers 14 residues. Trimming removed 3 bases from V and 2 bases from J, with 5 bases in between. Germline-derived CDR1 and CDR2 are KGHSH and LQKENI. As DNA, the CDR3 is TGTGCCAGCTCACCCGGGGCTGGGGCCAACGTCCTGACTTTC. Protein sequence: CASSPGAGANVLTF.

As for this clone: Distinct nucleotide sequences in the sample also encode this CDR3. V gene TRBV28 combines with J gene TRBJ2-3; 7 bases align to TRBD2. This CDR3 contains 15 residues. CDR1 MDHEN and CDR2 SYDVKM come from the germline V gene. The V and J ends lost 2 bases and 1 base, in that order; junction bases with no gene match: 3. The CDR3 nucleotides read TGTGCCAGCAGTTTAGGCGGGAGCGGCACAGATACGCAGTATTTT. This translates into CASSLGGSGTDTQYF.